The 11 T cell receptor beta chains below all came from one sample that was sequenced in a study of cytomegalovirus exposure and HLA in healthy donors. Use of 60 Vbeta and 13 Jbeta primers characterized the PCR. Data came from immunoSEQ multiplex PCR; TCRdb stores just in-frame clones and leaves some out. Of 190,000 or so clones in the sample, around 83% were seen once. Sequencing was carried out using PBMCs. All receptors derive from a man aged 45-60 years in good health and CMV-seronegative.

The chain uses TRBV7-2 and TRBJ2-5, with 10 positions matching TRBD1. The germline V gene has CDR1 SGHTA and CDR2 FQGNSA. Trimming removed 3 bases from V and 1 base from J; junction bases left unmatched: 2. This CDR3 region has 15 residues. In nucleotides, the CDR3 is TGTGCCAGCAGCTTTGGACAGGGGGTCCAAGAGACCCAGTACTTC. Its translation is CASSFGQGVQETQYF. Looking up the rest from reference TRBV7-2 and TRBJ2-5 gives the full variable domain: GAGVSQSPSNKVTEKGKDVELRCDPISGHTALYWYRQSLGQGLEFLIYFQGNSAPDKSGLPSDRFSAERTGGSVSTLTIQRTQQEDSAVYLCASSFGQGVQETQYFGPGTRLLVL.

This CDR3 reads CASSPQGGTNTGELFF. Written as DNA, the CDR3 is TGTGCCAGCTCACCACAGGGGGGGACGAACACCGGGGAGCTGTTTTTT. The rearrangement links TRBV18 to TRBJ2-2; D might be TRBD2 (7 bases). The CDR3 loop spans 16 amino acids. Germline values: CDR1 KGHSH, CDR2 LQKENI. Trimming stripped 1 base from V and 0 bases from J, with 9 bases between.

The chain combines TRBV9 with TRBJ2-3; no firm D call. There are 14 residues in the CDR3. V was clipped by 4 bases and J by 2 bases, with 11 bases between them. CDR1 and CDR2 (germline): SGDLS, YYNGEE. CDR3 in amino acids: CASSPDSYTDTQYF. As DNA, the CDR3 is TGTGCCAGCAGCCCAGACTCCTACACAGATACGCAGTATTTT.

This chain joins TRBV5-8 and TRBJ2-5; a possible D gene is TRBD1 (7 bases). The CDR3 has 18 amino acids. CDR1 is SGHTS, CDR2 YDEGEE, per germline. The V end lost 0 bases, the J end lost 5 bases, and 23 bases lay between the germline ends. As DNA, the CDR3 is TGTGCCAGCAGCTTGGTTCGGGGGACAGTACGCGTATCGGAGACCCAGTACTTC. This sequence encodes CASSLVRGTVRVSETQYF.

CDR3 residues: CASSRGGDNYGYTF. CDR3 sequence (DNA): TGTGCCAGTAGTAGAGGGGGCGATAACTATGGCTACACCTTC. V gene TRBV19 combines with J gene TRBJ1-2, with 7 bases lining up with TRBD1. The CDR3 sequence is 14 residues long. Losses at the gene ends were 4 bases for V and 1 base for J; bases not matched to a gene: 3. Germline lookup yields CDR1 LNHDA and CDR2 SQIVND (reference sequence).

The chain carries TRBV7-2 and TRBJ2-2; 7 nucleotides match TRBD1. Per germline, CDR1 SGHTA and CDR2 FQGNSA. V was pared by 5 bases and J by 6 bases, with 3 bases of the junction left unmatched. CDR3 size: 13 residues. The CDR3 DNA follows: TGTGCCAGCAGCCTGACAGGGCCCGGGGAGCTGTTTTTT. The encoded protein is CASSLTGPGELFF.

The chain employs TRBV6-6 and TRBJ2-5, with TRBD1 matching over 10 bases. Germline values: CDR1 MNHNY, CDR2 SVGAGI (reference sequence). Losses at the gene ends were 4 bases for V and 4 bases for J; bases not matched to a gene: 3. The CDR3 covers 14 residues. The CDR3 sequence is CASSSRQGAETQYF. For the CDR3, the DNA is TGTGCCAGCAGTTCACGACAGGGGGCAGAGACCCAGTACTTC.

CDR3 DNA sequence: TGCAGCCTAGGATATGGGAACACTGAAGCTTTCTTT. Amino acid sequence: CSLGYGNTEAFF. The chain uses TRBV29-1 and TRBJ1-1; no firm D call. V lost 8 bases, J lost 1 base, and 11 bases lay in between. The CDR3 extends over 12 amino acids. Germline CDR1 and CDR2: SQVTM and ANQGSEA.

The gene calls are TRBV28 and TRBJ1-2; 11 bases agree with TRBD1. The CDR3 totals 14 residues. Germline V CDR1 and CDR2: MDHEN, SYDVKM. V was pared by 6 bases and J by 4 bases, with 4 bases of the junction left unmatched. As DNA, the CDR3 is TGTGCCAGCAGCCGCGGACAGGGGGCCTATGGCTACACCTTC. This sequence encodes CASSRGQGAYGYTF.

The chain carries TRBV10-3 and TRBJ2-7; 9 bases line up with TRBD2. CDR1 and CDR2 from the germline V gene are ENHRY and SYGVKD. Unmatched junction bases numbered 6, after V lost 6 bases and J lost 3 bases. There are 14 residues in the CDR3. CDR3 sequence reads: CAIRESGGFYEQYF. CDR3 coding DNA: TGTGCCATCAGGGAAAGCGGGGGGTTCTACGAGCAGTACTTC.

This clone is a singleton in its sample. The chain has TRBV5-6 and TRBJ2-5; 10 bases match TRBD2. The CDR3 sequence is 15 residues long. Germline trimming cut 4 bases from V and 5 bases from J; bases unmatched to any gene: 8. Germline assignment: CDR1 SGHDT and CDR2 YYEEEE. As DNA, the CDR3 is TGTGCCAGCAGCAAAGCGGGGGGGCCGTTGGAGACCCAGTACTTC. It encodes CASSKAGGPLETQYF.